This T cell receptor (beta chain) derives from a study of T cell changes during pregnancy in multiple sclerosis (dated by TCRdb to the late 2010s). Study-wide context: The study looked at changes in the T cell repertoire across pregnancy in women with multiple sclerosis.

Regarding this clone: What antigen it recognizes has not been identified. No per-base quality is available; no much larger clone lies one base away.

The library was prepared using the immunoSEQ multiplex PCR assay. In TCRdb, the immuneACCESS table is reduced to in-frame sequences with V and J assigned. These tables do not hold every clone; where another copy was compared, an unresolved V gene accounts for under half, and the others remain unexplained. This sample holds approximately 29,000 clones; about 88% were observed only once. Of the sample, approximately 0.79% is held by the ten largest clones. The CDR3 holds 16 amino acids from the cysteine to the phenylalanine. The read is trimmed to its CDR3 DNA, 48 bases read in frame from base 1. At the junction V is shortened by 4 bases and J by 2 bases; bases outside the gene matches: 9. Sequences SGHRS (CDR1) and YFSETQ (CDR2) are obtained from the germline V gene.

The clonotype was recovered from a female donor with multiple sclerosis, enrolled in a pregnancy study. The sample here was CD4+ T cells from peripheral blood mononuclear cells, taken in the second trimester of pregnancy. The sequence links TRBV5-1 to TRBJ2-1, with 7 bases matching TRBD1. The DNA sequence is as follows: TGCGCCAGCAGCGAGGCCCAGGGGGTGGCCTACAATGAGCAGTTCTTC. The encoded protein is CASSEAQGVAYNEQFF. Extended through the reference TRBV5-1 and TRBJ2-1 proteins, this CDR3 yields the full variable domain: KAGVTQTPRYLIKTRGQQVTLSCSPISGHRSVSWYQQTPGQGLQFLFEYFSETQRNKGNFPGRFSGRQFSNSRSEMNVSTLELGDSALYLCASSEAQGVAYNEQFFGPGTRLTVL.